These 23 T cell receptor beta chains came from one sample sequenced in a study of molecular identifiers for immune sequencing clone quantification (dated by TCRdb to the late 2010s). To prepare the library, PCR was applied. The sample was run on an Illumina HiSeq 4000. TCRdb reworked the public reads: Q25 trimming with fastp, MiXCR clone assembly, productive beta chains retained. Rows matching on CDR3 protein sequence are summarized as one entry with the most common DNA and genes. The sample table records about 640,000 distinct CDR3 sequences; around 20% of these occur just once. The ten largest clones represent 0.75% to 0.95% of the sample. Input material: naive CD8+ T cells from blood, with Jurkat cell RNA spiked in. The cell subset or site tag for this specimen amounts to: FACS-sorted CD8+CD4-CCR7+CD45RA+ naive T cells. All receptors come from a human donor in good health. Some libraries in this study had Jurkat cell RNA spiked in.

This clonotype showed up many times. This chain links TRBV6-6 with TRBJ2-3; 8 nucleotides match TRBD2. Losses at the gene ends were 6 bases for V and 4 bases for J; bases not matched to a gene: 6. The CDR3 length is 14 residues. The germline gives CDR1 MNHNY, CDR2 SVGAGI (reference sequence). This chain's CDR3 is CASSTGLGSDTQYF. The CDR3 DNA follows: TGTGCCAGCAGCACGGGACTAGGATCAGATACGCAGTATTTT.

Comment on this clonotype: A much larger clone is a single base away; this may be a read error. The chain combines TRBV7-9 with TRBJ2-3, with TRBD2 matching 8 bases. CDR1 and CDR2 (germline): SEHNR, FQNEAQ (reference sequence). Germline trimming cut 7 bases from V and 1 base from J; bases unmatched to any gene: 7. This CDR3 contains 15 residues. The CDR3 protein is CASTESGGRTDTQYF. The CDR3 DNA reads as TGTGCCAGCACCGAGAGCGGGGGCCGCACAGATACGCAGTATTTT.

This clonotype was counted a few times. V is TRBV11-3 and J is TRBJ2-5; no clear D gene. Germline lookup yields CDR1 SGHNT and CDR2 YENEEA. The CDR3 extends over 14 amino acids. Trimming took off 11 bases at V and 1 base at J, with 17 bases between the two ends. The CDR3 reads CARLPPRVQETQYF. Here the CDR3 DNA reads TGTGCCCGACTCCCACCAAGGGTCCAAGAGACCCAGTACTTC.

The genes are TRBV14 and TRBJ2-7; no clear D gene. The CDR3 runs 15 residues. CDR1 and CDR2 (germline): SGHDN, FVKESK. Trimming removed 1 base at V and 0 bases at J, with 10 bases between. This CDR3 reads CASSQGPGPSYEQYF. The CDR3 DNA sequence: TGTGCCAGCAGCCAAGGCCCGGGCCCCTCCTACGAGCAGTACTTC.

This clonotype was seen repeatedly, ten times or more. The chain couples TRBV7-9 to TRBJ2-7; 12 bases align to TRBD2. The V gene end was trimmed by 6 bases and the J gene end by 0 bases; junction bases not matched to a gene: 3. The CDR3 extends over 15 amino acids. The germline V gene has CDR1 SEHNR and CDR2 FQNEAQ (reference sequence). The CDR3 protein is CASSTTSGSSYEQYF. CDR3 sequence (DNA): TGTGCCAGCAGTACGACTAGCGGGAGCTCCTACGAGCAGTACTTC.

The chain is built from TRBV27 and TRBJ2-7; tentative D call: TRBD2 (6 bases). This CDR3 has 18 residues. Germline loops: CDR1 MNHEY, CDR2 SMNVEV (reference sequence). With 6 bases removed from V and 2 bases from J, the gap between germline ends came to 26 bases. The CDR3 DNA reads TGTGCCAGCAGCCCAGCGGGCGGACACTTACGAATAACCTACGAGCAGTACTTC. As protein: CASSPAGGHLRITYEQYF.

This clonotype was counted many times. This rearrangement joins TRBV28 to TRBJ2-7; D may match TRBD1 or TRBD2 (5 bases each). With 5 bases removed from V and 6 bases from J, the gap between germline ends came to 20 bases. In germline, CDR1 is MDHEN, CDR2 SYDVKM. The CDR3 runs to 15 residues. Written as DNA, the CDR3 is TGTGCCAGCAGTGTGCCGGGACGCTTTGGGTCCGAGCAGTACTTC. Protein product: CASSVPGRFGSEQYF.

This clonotype has ten or more counts. This chain joins TRBV7-9 and TRBJ1-6, with D possibly TRBD1 on 5 matching bases. V was cut by 0 bases and J by 10 bases, with 19 bases left in between. The germline gives CDR1 SEHNR, CDR2 FQNEAQ (reference sequence). This CDR3 has 17 residues. CDR3 in DNA: TGTGCCAGCAGCTTAGCGGGGGTGGACCCACATGGGTCACCCCTCCACTTT. This codes for CASSLAGVDPHGSPLHF. The variable domain in full, with the rest retrieved from reference TRBV7-9 and TRBJ1-6, is DTGVSQNPRHKITKRGQNVTFRCDPISEHNRLYWYRQTLGQGPEFLTYFQNEAQLEKSRLLSDRFSAERPKGSFSTLEIQRTEQGDSAMYLCASSLAGVDPHGSPLHFGNGTRLTVT.

Many counts were recorded for this clonotype. The chain couples TRBV19 to TRBJ2-2, with D perhaps given as TRBD1 or TRBD2 (5 bases each). The CDR3 spans 13 residues. CDR1 LNHDA and CDR2 SQIVND come from the germline V gene (reference sequence). Trimming removed 4 bases at V and 7 bases at J, with 10 bases between. The CDR3 nucleotides read TGTGCCAGTAGTAACGGGGCGGTCGGGGAGCTGTTTTTT. This encodes CASSNGAVGELFF.

The table lists this clonotype with a few counts. The chain couples TRBV6-1 to TRBJ2-7; no firm D call. The germline V and J ends were trimmed by 3 bases and 0 bases, with 12 bases remaining between them. CDR1 and CDR2 (germline): MNHNS, SASEGT. This CDR3 has 15 amino acids. CDR3 sequence reads: CASSEDGNLSYEQYF. The CDR3 coding sequence is TGTGCCAGCAGTGAGGACGGCAACCTCTCCTACGAGCAGTACTTC.

This clonotype was recorded many times. CDR3 nucleotides: TGCAGCGTTGAAGGACAGGGGCAGCGCTACGAGCAGTACTTC. Its protein is CSVEGQGQRYEQYF. The genes are TRBV29-1 and TRBJ2-7; 8 nucleotides agree with TRBD1. This CDR3 spans 14 amino acids. Germline trimming cut 1 base from V and 3 bases from J; bases unmatched to any gene: 5. Germline V gene data show CDR1 as SQVTM and CDR2 as ANQGSEA.

This clonotype was counted at least ten times. The CDR3 here is CAIRLGEGTDTQYF. The CDR3 region has the DNA TGTGCCATCAGACTAGGGGAGGGGACAGATACGCAGTATTTT. The chain carries TRBV10-3 and TRBJ2-3; TRBD2 agrees at 7 bases. V shed 6 bases, J shed 3 bases, and the junction held 6 bases outside the gene matches. The germline gives CDR1 ENHRY, CDR2 SYGVKD. This CDR3 region has 14 residues.

Ten or more counts support this clonotype. The rearrangement links TRBV28 to TRBJ2-3; TRBD2 aligns across 16 bases. The CDR3 loop spans 20 amino acids. The V segment lost 1 base and the J segment 2 bases; nucleotides outside the gene matches: 9. The germline gives CDR1 MDHEN, CDR2 SYDVKM. CDR3 bases: TGTGCCAGCAGTTTATTACCGGGACTAGCGGGAGGGGGTGCCACAGATACGCAGTATTTT. It yields the protein CASSLLPGLAGGGATDTQYF.

This clonotype was found many times. The chain has TRBV12-3 or TRBV12-4 and TRBJ2-5, with unresolved D. The CDR3 runs to 14 residues. V lost 3 bases to trimming and J lost 5 bases, with 13 bases between them. The CDR3 DNA is TGTGCCAGCAGTTTTGATTCGGCGAGTGAGACCCAGTACTTC. Its protein product is CASSFDSASETQYF.

The chain couples TRBV20-1 to TRBJ2-1; 7 positions agree with TRBD2. The germline V gene encodes CDR1 DFQATT and CDR2 SNEGSKA (reference sequence). The CDR3 covers 16 residues. The junction had 13 bases not matched to a gene; V was cut back by 0 bases and J by 8 bases. This chain's CDR3 is CSARDLAGGSLYEQFF. The CDR3 nucleotides are TGCAGTGCTAGAGATCTGGCTGGCGGGAGTTTATATGAGCAGTTCTTC.

This clonotype came up many times. The CDR3 spells CASSLGGGSETQYF. In nucleotides, the CDR3 is TGTGCCAGCAGCCTCGGTGGCGGGAGCGAGACCCAGTACTTC. J is TRBJ2-5 and V is TRBV28; 7 nucleotides match TRBD2. V lost 6 bases to trimming and J lost 5 bases; unmatched junction nucleotides: 9. This CDR3 is built from 14 residues. Germline CDR1 is MDHEN and CDR2 is SYDVKM.

About this clonotype: It may be a read error: a sequence one base away is much more abundant. This chain connects TRBV7-9 to TRBJ2-3; D gene unclear. The germline CDR1 and CDR2 sequences are SEHNR and FQNEAQ (reference sequence). CDR3 length: 12 amino acids. CDR3 in DNA: TGTGCCAGCCGCTTAGACAAAGATACGCAGTATTTT. It codes for CASRLDKDTQYF.

In this sample, this clonotype turned up many times. The chain carries TRBV7-9 and TRBJ2-7; D is undetermined. V was pared by 8 bases and J by 5 bases, with 19 bases between. The CDR3 runs 14 residues. CDR1 is SEHNR and CDR2 is FQNEAQ in the germline V gene (reference sequence). This CDR3 is CASGIRGRSDEQYF. In DNA, the CDR3 is TGTGCCAGCGGAATTCGAGGACGGTCCGACGAGCAGTACTTC.

This clonotype was seen only a few times. This rearrangement joins TRBV4-3 to TRBJ1-2; perhaps TRBD1 as D (6 bases). The CDR3 contains 15 residues. The V gene lost 8 bases and the J gene lost 4 bases, with 20 bases spanning the gap. CDR1 LGHNA and CDR2 YSLEER come from the germline V gene. For the CDR3, the DNA is TGCGCCAGCGGCCCCAATAGGGGGAAGCCCTATGGCTACACCTTC. Translated: CASGPNRGKPYGYTF.

For this clonotype: Being one base from a much bigger clone, this may be a read error. The chain employs TRBV6-5 and TRBJ2-5, with D possibly matching TRBD2 (6 bases). Per germline, CDR1 MNHEY and CDR2 SVGAGI. CDR3 length: 13 residues. CDR3 DNA: TGTGCCAGCAGTTCCCCGGGCTGGAGGGACCAGTGCTTC. The encoded protein is CASSSPGWRDQCF.

This clonotype was counted many times. The V gene is TRBV7-6, the J gene TRBJ2-7; 11 nucleotides align to TRBD2. The junction had 6 bases not matched to a gene; V was cut back by 5 bases and J by 0 bases. CDR3 size: 16 residues. The germline CDR1 and CDR2 sequences are SGHVS and FNYEAQ. The CDR3 region is CASSTPTSGGSYEQYF. CDR3 DNA sequence: TGTGCCAGCAGCACCCCCACTAGCGGGGGCTCCTACGAGCAGTACTTC.

A remark on this clonotype: One base away lies a much larger clone, so this may be a sequencing read error. This CDR3 fails to terminate in the conserved phenylalanine or tryptophan, so it likely reflects a read error. The V gene is TRBV28, the J gene TRBJ2-7; the match to TRBD1 covers 10 bases. In germline, CDR1 is MDHEN, CDR2 SYDVKM. J gave up 5 bases and V 1 base, and 8 bases lay outside the gene matches. This CDR3 comprises 16 residues. The CDR3 protein is CASSLSVGTGDNEQYL. The DNA for the CDR3 is TGTGCCAGCAGTTTATCGGTCGGGACAGGGGACAACGAGCAGTACCTC.

The chain combines TRBV28 with TRBJ2-7; 8 bases align to TRBD2. CDR3 length equals 17 residues. V was clipped by 3 bases and J by 0 bases; unmatched bases: 10. CDR1 and CDR2 from the germline V gene are MDHEN and SYDVKM. CDR3 sequence: CASSLGGSGVSSYEQYF. The CDR3 DNA follows: TGTGCCAGCAGTTTGGGTGGTAGCGGGGTATCCTCCTACGAGCAGTACTTC.